The 24 T cell receptor beta chains below all came from one sample that was sequenced in a study of blood T cell repertoires in COVID-19. Sequenced by immunoSEQ multiplex PCR; TCRdb stores in-frame clones only, minus some. This sample has roughly 70,000 clones, with 88% found just once. Sequencing input: peripheral blood. These receptor sequences come from a woman aged 70-85 years with acute or convalescent COVID-19.

CDR3: CASSPLEKGKAEQFF. CDR3 coding DNA: TGTGCCAGCAGCCCCCTAGAAAAGGGGAAGGCTGAGCAGTTCTTC. The V gene is TRBV7-3, the J gene TRBJ2-1; weak D call: TRBD1 (5 bases). CDR1 SGHTA and CDR2 FQGTGA come from the germline V gene. With 5 bases removed from V and 9 bases from J, the gap between germline ends came to 20 bases. This CDR3 has 15 amino acids. Looking up the rest from reference TRBV7-3 and TRBJ2-1 gives the full variable domain: GAGVSQTPSNKVTEKGKYVELRCDPISGHTALYWYRQSLGQGPEFLIYFQGTGAADDSGLPNDRFFAVRPEGSVSTLKIQRTERGDSAVYLCASSPLEKGKAEQFFGPGTRLTVL.

This rearrangement joins TRBV11-2 to TRBJ1-1, with no clear D. There are 13 residues in the CDR3. Germline V gene lookup returns CDR1 SGHAT and CDR2 FQNNGV. V gave up 3 bases and J gave up 0 bases, with 5 bases separating them. The CDR3 DNA sequence: TGTGCCAGCAGCTTTAGAATGAACACTGAAGCTTTCTTT. This encodes CASSFRMNTEAFF.

The V and J genes are TRBV19 and TRBJ2-3; tentative D call: TRBD1 (5 bases). Trimming cost V 7 bases and J 3 bases, with 20 bases left between them. Germline CDR1 and CDR2: LNHDA and SQIVND (reference sequence). This CDR3 is built from 16 residues. The CDR3 bases are TGTGCCAGTACCCCCTTGGGGCTGGAGATGACAGATACGCAGTATTTT. It specifies CASTPLGLEMTDTQYF.

This clone was recorded only once. V gene TRBV30 combines with J gene TRBJ1-4; no clear D. The V end lost 1 base, the J end lost 8 bases, and 5 bases lay between the germline ends. From germline, CDR1 is GTSNPN and CDR2 SVGIG (reference sequence). The CDR3 spans 11 residues. The CDR3 protein is CAWSGREKLFF. As DNA, the CDR3 is TGTGCCTGGAGTGGGAGGGAAAAACTGTTTTTT.

The V gene is TRBV4-2, the J gene TRBJ2-2; D may be TRBD1 (6 bases). The CDR3 runs to 13 residues. Germline V gives CDR1 LGHNA, CDR2 YNFKEQ. V lost 4 bases and J 6 bases, leaving 9 bases between the germline ends. The CDR3 DNA follows: TGTGCCAGCAGCCCCCGACAGGCCGGGGAGCTGTTTTTT. It yields the protein CASSPRQAGELFF.

The rearrangement joins TRBV7-2 to TRBJ2-7; D is uncertain. Germline V gives CDR1 SGHTA, CDR2 FQGNSA. V dropped 3 bases and J dropped 1 base, with 16 bases sitting between them. This CDR3 is built from 16 residues. CDR3 in DNA: TGTGCCAGCAGCTTTTTACGACAAACTTCATCCTACGAGCAGTACTTC. Encoded protein: CASSFLRQTSSYEQYF.

This clone was counted between two and nine times. The chain joins TRBV27 to TRBJ2-2; D might be TRBD2 (5 bases). Deletions cut 5 bases from V and 7 bases from J, with 11 bases between. The CDR3 runs to 13 residues. CDR1 MNHEY and CDR2 SMNVEV come from the germline V gene (reference sequence). CDR3 sequence: CASSRGQDGELFF. The CDR3 nucleotides read TGTGCCAGCAGTCGAGGGCAGGACGGGGAGCTGTTTTTT.

The gene calls are TRBV5-6 and TRBJ1-6, with 8 bases aligning to TRBD1. The CDR3 covers 16 residues. The trim removed 2 bases at V and 7 bases at J, leaving 8 bases unmatched. The V gene's germline CDR1 is SGHDT and CDR2 YYEEEE. The CDR3 nucleotides read TGTGCCAGCAGCTTTTTTGGGACAGGAGGGAATTCACCCCTCCACTTT. Translation gives CASSFFGTGGNSPLHF. Full variable domain (rest looked up from reference TRBV5-6 and TRBJ1-6): DAGVTQSPTHLIKTRGQQVTLRCSPKSGHDTVSWYQQALGQGPQFIFQYYEEEERQRGNFPDRFSGHQFPNYSSELNVNALLLGDSALYLCASSFFGTGGNSPLHFGNGTRLTVT.

The chain links TRBV6-5 to TRBJ1-1, with D perhaps matching TRBD1 (6 bases). The CDR3 covers 11 residues. Germline V lookup: CDR1 MNHEY, CDR2 SVGAGI. Trimming took off 6 bases at V and 8 bases at J, with 10 bases between the two ends. Written as DNA, the CDR3 is TGTGCCAGCAGCACGACAGGCGAAGCTTTCTTT. Its protein is CASSTTGEAFF.

The genes are TRBV28 and TRBJ1-2; 7 bases are a match to TRBD1. V dropped 4 bases and J dropped 5; count of bases not matched to a gene: 7. CDR1 and CDR2 from the germline V gene are MDHEN and SYDVKM. CDR3 length equals 14 residues. The CDR3 is CASSSLGGGYGYTF. CDR3 bases: TGTGCCAGCAGTTCCCTAGGGGGCGGGTATGGCTACACCTTC.

The chain combines TRBV28 with TRBJ1-4; D ambiguous. Trimming cost V 6 bases and J 10 bases, with 15 bases left between them. CDR1 is MDHEN and CDR2 is SYDVKM in the germline V gene. The CDR3 has 13 amino acids. This CDR3 reads CASSETPGVKLFF. The CDR3 bases are TGTGCCAGCAGCGAAACTCCCGGGGTAAAACTGTTTTTT.

The V and J genes are TRBV6-1 and TRBJ1-2, with D perhaps matching TRBD1 (5 bases). This CDR3 comprises 15 residues. V was cut by 0 bases and J by 7 bases, with 15 bases left in between. Germline V CDR1 and CDR2: MNHNS, SASEGT. As DNA, the CDR3 is TGTGCCAGCAGTGAAGCTGGCAGGGATTCCTCTGGCTACACCTTC. Residues: CASSEAGRDSSGYTF.

The chain uses TRBV18 and TRBJ2-7, with D maybe TRBD1 (6 bases). This CDR3 contains 15 residues. V lost 2 bases to trimming and J lost 3 bases, with 14 bases between them. Germline V gives CDR1 KGHSH, CDR2 LQKENI. Here the CDR3 reads CASSPDYDRSYEQYF. Written as DNA, the CDR3 is TGTGCCAGCTCACCAGACTATGACAGGAGCTACGAGCAGTACTTC.

The gene calls are TRBV3-1 (or the pseudogene TRBV3-2) and TRBJ2-2; 9 nucleotides match TRBD2. The germline CDR1 and CDR2 sequences are LGHDT and YNNKEL (reference sequence). The CDR3 loop spans 17 amino acids. Unmatched junction bases numbered 6, after V lost 0 bases and J lost 4 bases. The CDR3 bases are TGTGCCAGCAGCCAAGATCCCCCTAGCGGGACCACCGGGGAGCTGTTTTTT. This translates into CASSQDPPSGTTGELFF.

This clone appeared a single time. The rearrangement links TRBV14 to TRBJ2-5; 9 bases are a match to TRBD1. The germline V gene has CDR1 SGHDN and CDR2 FVKESK. The CDR3 sequence is 14 residues long. The V and J ends lost 5 bases and 4 bases, in that order; junction bases with no gene match: 5. The CDR3 DNA sequence: TGTGCCAGCAGCACGTTACAGGGGGCAGAGACCCAGTACTTC. This encodes CASSTLQGAETQYF. Based on the CDR3 plus reference TRBV14 and TRBJ2-5, the full variable domain is EAGVTQFPSHSVIEKGQTVTLRCDPISGHDNLYWYRRVMGKEIKFLLHFVKESKQDESGMPNNRFLAERTGGTYSTLKVQPAELEDSGVYFCASSTLQGAETQYFGPGTRLLVL.

The chain couples TRBV6-5 to TRBJ1-5; D might be TRBD1 (5 bases). V was trimmed by 6 bases and J by 5 bases, leaving 8 bases between them. The germline V gene has CDR1 MNHEY and CDR2 SVGAGI. The CDR3 extends over 12 amino acids. The CDR3 DNA is TGTGCCAGCAGGGGGCCGGATCAGCCCCAGCATTTT. It is translated as CASRGPDQPQHF.

The chain recombines TRBV28 with TRBJ1-2; 8 nucleotides line up with TRBD1. CDR3 size: 14 residues. With V trimmed by 4 bases and J by 5 bases, 6 bases remained unmatched. CDR1 and CDR2 (germline): MDHEN, SYDVKM. The CDR3 bases are TGTGCCAGCAGTTCATTCGGACAGGGATATGGCTACACCTTC. This encodes CASSSFGQGYGYTF.

This chain joins TRBV30 and TRBJ2-1, with D unresolved. The CDR3 has 14 amino acids. Trimming left V 2 bases short and J 0 bases short, with 8 bases between. Germline CDR1 GTSNPN, CDR2 SVGIG (reference sequence). CDR3 DNA sequence: TGTGCCTGGAGTCACAAATACTCCTACAATGAGCAGTTCTTC. Encoded protein: CAWSHKYSYNEQFF.

The chain employs TRBV6-5 and TRBJ2-3, with 10 bases matching TRBD1. The CDR3 runs to 16 residues. CDR1 is MNHEY, CDR2 SVGAGI, per germline. The junction had 7 bases not matched to a gene; V was cut back by 2 bases and J by 5 bases. In nucleotides, the CDR3 is TGTGCCAGCAGTTACACTAGACAGGGGGCAGGAGATACGCAGTATTTT. Its protein is CASSYTRQGAGDTQYF.

The chain is built from TRBV28 and TRBJ1-2; TRBD1 matches at 7 bases. Germline CDR1 MDHEN, CDR2 SYDVKM. This CDR3 has 13 amino acids. Unmatched junction bases numbered 8, after V lost 8 bases and J lost 5 bases. This CDR3 is CASGRQGRYGYTF. In DNA, the CDR3 is TGTGCCAGCGGCCGACAGGGTCGGTATGGCTACACCTTC.

There are a few counts of this clone. The rearrangement joins TRBV30 to TRBJ2-4, with D unclear. With 4 bases removed from V and 1 base from J, the gap between germline ends came to 5 bases. Germline V lookup: CDR1 GTSNPN, CDR2 SVGIG (reference sequence). This CDR3 contains 12 residues. CDR3 protein: CAWTLAKNIQYF. The CDR3 coding sequence is TGTGCCTGGACTTTGGCCAAAAACATTCAGTACTTC.

The chain combines TRBV28 with TRBJ1-2; weak D call: TRBD1 (5 bases). Trimming took 6 bases from V and 5 from J, leaving 19 bases between them. The CDR3 contains 15 residues. Germline CDR1 is MDHEN and CDR2 is SYDVKM. CDR3 nucleotides: TGTGCCAGCAGCCTTGGCGGCCAGGGTGGTTATGGCTACACCTTC. Translation: CASSLGGQGGYGYTF.

The chain couples TRBV27 to TRBJ2-3, with 10 bases lining up with TRBD2. The CDR3 sequence is 15 residues long. Germline CDR1 MNHEY, CDR2 SMNVEV (reference sequence). V lost 6 bases, J lost 5 bases, and 8 bases stayed unmatched. The CDR3: CASSLEGLALDTQYF. The CDR3 DNA is TGTGCCAGCAGCCTTGAGGGACTAGCGTTAGATACGCAGTATTTT.

This chain connects TRBV6-6 to TRBJ1-5, with TRBD1 identical over 8 bases. Germline-derived CDR1 and CDR2 are MNHNY and SVGAGI (reference sequence). The CDR3 length is 15 residues. Losses at the gene ends were 7 bases for V and 4 bases for J; bases not matched to a gene: 9. In DNA, the CDR3 is TGTGCCAGCATCCTCCCGGACAGGGAAAATCAGCCCCAGCATTTT. Its translation: CASILPDRENQPQHF.